One T cell receptor (beta chain) is described in this entry. This clonotype was recorded at least ten times. Its binding antigen is unknown. No clone much larger than this one lies a single base away; base qualities are absent. There are 15 amino acids in the CDR3, from cysteine to phenylalanine inclusive. Only the CDR3 region is kept as DNA, spanning 45 bases read in frame from base 1. Trimming removed 3 bases from V and 3 bases from J, leaving 15 bases between the germline ends. Libraries were constructed by 5' RACE. Sequencing instrument: Illumina HiSeq 2500. A second PCR of about 7 to 12 cycles was run with a J-beta primer mix and a sample-barcoded 5' primer. Each TCR beta cDNA molecule received a unique molecular identifier from a template-switch 5' adaptor carrying 12 random nucleotides. Each sample yielded at least 2.5 million CDR3-containing paired-end reads. First-strand cDNA was synthesized from all RNA with the Mint cDNA synthesis kit, primed by a TRBC-specific oligonucleotide. Following uracil-DNA glycosylase treatment, a first 18-cycle PCR with universal primers M1SS and BC2_uni_R was performed on all cDNA. In the source study's methods: Each sample was normalized by randomly selecting 1 million high-quality reads, each carrying a distinct molecular identifier. Instead of being binned into consensus sequences, reads with shared molecular identifiers were discarded. MiTCR, with a Q25 quality threshold and the strictest error-elimination algorithm, was used for CDR3 identification, clonotype clustering and error correction. A nonparametric unseen species model with Euler transformation was used to estimate a lower bound on total TCR beta diversity. TCRdb redid the processing of the public reads, applying fastp at Q25 and MiXCR, and retained in-frame beta chains. Every CDR3 protein is listed once, alongside the most common genes and DNA of its rows. The V and J calls come from TCRdb's annotation, not from the publication. The sample table holds hundreds of thousands of distinct CDR3 sequences, of which roughly 44% were seen once. The ten largest make up roughly 19% of the sample.

The data were obtained in a study of blood T cells in healthy people across ages (dated by TCRdb to the mid-2010s). Notes on the research overall: In model experiments, roughly one uniquely barcoded TCR beta cDNA molecule per two T cells was captured by template switching. To track age-related changes in TCR beta repertoire diversity, the study relied on deep sequencing normalized with unique cDNA molecular identifiers. The donors were divided into four age groups: young (average approximately 17 years), middle-aged (around 41), aged (around 59) and long-lived (roughly 82). Donors of different ages were randomly distributed across sequencing lanes to avoid experimental bias. For two donors (one aged 18 to 30 and one aged 80 or older), the study analyzed two additional independent replicas of 1 million unique cDNA reads from the same blood draw.

The roughly 39 donors, aged roughly 6 to 95 years, were systemically healthy Caucasian individuals from Russia. Approximately 10 milliliters of peripheral blood were collected from each donor into EDTA-treated Vacutainer tubes. Ficoll-Paque density-gradient centrifugation was used to isolate PBMCs, with at least 7 million obtained per sample. Trizol reagent was used to extract total RNA from PBMCs, with at least 5.5 micrograms per sample. Naive CD45RAhigh/CD27high T cell percentages were measured by flow cytometry on a PBMC aliquot from every donor. Overall study results and their limits: Estimates of total diversity based on one million sequenced T cells were regarded as lower bounds and as underestimates. Since profiling was done on bulk unsorted PBMCs, naive and antigen-experienced compartments could not be conclusively compared. Observed TCR beta diversity per million T cells fell roughly linearly with age, and a significant reduction was already apparent by age around 44. Compared with the aged group, the long-lived group had more naive CD4+ T cells, fewer expanded clones and increased TCR diversity, suggesting age selection. Because donor CMV infection status was unknown, age-related changes in expanded clonotypes were potentially confounded. Observed TCR beta diversity correlated strongly with the percentage of naive T cells measured by flow cytometry.

The receptor was isolated from a man in his sixties in good health. The chain is assembled from TRBV12-3 or TRBV12-4 and TRBJ2-7; the best D guess is TRBD1, with 6 bases matching. Sequencing input: blood. The CDR3 amino acid sequence is: CASSLSGTHVYEQYF. The DNA is as follows: TGTGCCAGCAGTTTGTCCGGGACACATGTCTACGAGCAGTACTTC.